The entry below describes one T cell receptor beta chain. This record belongs to a study of response to subunit inactivated influenza vaccine. Each CDR3 protein is one row after TCRdb ran MiXCR on the RT-PCR reads. The sample lists around 530,000 distinct CDR3 sequences, roughly 12% occurring once. This CDR3 is 16 amino acids long. Per the germline V gene, CDR1 is SGHNT and CDR2 is YYREEE (reference sequence). Trimming at V came to 2 bases and at J to 5 bases, leaving 10 bases not matched to a gene. This specimen was PBMCs from blood, taken on the day of vaccination. The receptor was derived from a man in his fifties or sixties who received an inactivated influenza vaccine. The chain carries TRBV5-4 and TRBJ2-3; the match to TRBD2 covers 8 bases. The CDR3 sequence is CASSLFVAGTGDTQYF. CDR3 sequence (DNA): TGTGCCAGCAGCTTATTCGTAGCGGGAACAGGAGATACGCAGTATTTT.